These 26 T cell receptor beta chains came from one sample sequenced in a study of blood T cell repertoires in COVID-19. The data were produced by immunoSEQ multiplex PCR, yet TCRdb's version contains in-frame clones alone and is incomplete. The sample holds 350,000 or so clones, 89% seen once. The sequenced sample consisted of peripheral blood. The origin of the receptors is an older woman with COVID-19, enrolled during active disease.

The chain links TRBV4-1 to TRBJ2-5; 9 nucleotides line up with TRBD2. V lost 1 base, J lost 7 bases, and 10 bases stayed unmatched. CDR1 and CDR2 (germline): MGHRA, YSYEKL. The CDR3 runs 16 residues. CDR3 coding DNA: TGCGCCAGCAGCCAAGGGCGCGGGGGGGAGGTTGGGACCCAGTACTTC. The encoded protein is CASSQGRGGEVGTQYF.

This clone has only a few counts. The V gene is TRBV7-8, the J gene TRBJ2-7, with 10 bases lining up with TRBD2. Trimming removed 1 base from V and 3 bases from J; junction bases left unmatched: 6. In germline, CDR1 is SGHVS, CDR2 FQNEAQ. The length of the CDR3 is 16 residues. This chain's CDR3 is CASSLVLAGNYYEQYF. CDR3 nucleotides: TGTGCCAGCAGCTTAGTACTAGCGGGGAACTACTACGAGCAGTACTTC.

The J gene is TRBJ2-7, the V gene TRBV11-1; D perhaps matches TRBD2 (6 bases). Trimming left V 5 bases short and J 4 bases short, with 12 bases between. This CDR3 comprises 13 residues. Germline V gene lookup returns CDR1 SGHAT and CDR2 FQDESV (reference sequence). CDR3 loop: CASSTRRGYEQYF. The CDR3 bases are TGTGCCAGCAGCACGAGGAGGGGTTACGAGCAGTACTTC.

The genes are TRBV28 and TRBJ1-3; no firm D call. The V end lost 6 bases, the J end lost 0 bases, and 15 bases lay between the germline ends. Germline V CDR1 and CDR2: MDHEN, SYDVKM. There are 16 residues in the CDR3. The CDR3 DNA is TGTGCCAGCAGATCAACCGGAGTTTACTCTGGAAACACCATATATTTT. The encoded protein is CASRSTGVYSGNTIYF. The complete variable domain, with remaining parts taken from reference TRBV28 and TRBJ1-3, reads DVKVTQSSRYLVKRTGEKVFLECVQDMDHENMFWYRQDPGLGLRLIYFSYDVKMKEKGDIPEGYSVSREKKERFSLILESASTNQTSMYLCASRSTGVYSGNTIYFGEGSWLTVV.

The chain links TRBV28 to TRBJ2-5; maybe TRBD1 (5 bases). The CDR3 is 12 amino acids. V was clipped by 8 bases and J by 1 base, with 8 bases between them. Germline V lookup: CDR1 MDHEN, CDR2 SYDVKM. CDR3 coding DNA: TGTGCCAGCGTTGGGGCCCAAGAGACCCAGTACTTC. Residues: CASVGAQETQYF.

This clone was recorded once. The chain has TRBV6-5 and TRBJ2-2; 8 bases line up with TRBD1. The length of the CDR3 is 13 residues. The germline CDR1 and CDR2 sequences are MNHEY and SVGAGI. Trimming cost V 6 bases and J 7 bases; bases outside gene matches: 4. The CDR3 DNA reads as TGTGCCAGCAGAAGGACAGGGATCGGGGAGCTGTTTTTT. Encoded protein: CASRRTGIGELFF.

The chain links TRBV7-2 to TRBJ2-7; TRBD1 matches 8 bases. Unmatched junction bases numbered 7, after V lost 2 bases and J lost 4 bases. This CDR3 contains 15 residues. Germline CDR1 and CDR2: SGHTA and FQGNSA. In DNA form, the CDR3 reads TGTGCCAGCAGCTTATCCGCAGGGGGCATATACGAGCAGTACTTC. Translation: CASSLSAGGIYEQYF.

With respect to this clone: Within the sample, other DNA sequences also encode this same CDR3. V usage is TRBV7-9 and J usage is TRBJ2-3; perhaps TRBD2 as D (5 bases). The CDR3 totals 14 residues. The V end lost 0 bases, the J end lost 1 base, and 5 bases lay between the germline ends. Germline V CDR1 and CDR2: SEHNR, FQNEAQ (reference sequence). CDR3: CASSLAGGTDTQYF. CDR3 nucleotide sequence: TGTGCCAGCAGCTTAGCCGGGGGCACAGATACGCAGTATTTT.

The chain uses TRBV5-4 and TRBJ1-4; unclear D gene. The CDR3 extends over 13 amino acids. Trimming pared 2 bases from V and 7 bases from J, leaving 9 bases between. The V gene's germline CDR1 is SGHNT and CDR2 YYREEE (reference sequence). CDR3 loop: CASSFAGGEKLFF. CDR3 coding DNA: TGTGCCAGCAGCTTTGCGGGAGGTGAAAAACTGTTTTTT. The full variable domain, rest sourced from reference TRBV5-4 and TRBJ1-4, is ETGVTQSPTHLIKTRGQQVTLRCSSQSGHNTVSWYQQALGQGPQFIFQYYREEENGRGNFPPRFSGLQFPNYSSELNVNALELDDSALYLCASSFAGGEKLFFGSGTQLSVL.

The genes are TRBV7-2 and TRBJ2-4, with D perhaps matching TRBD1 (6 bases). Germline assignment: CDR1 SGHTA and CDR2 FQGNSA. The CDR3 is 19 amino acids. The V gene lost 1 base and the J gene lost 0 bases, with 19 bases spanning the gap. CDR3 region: CASSLETGTLRLAKNIQYF. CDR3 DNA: TGTGCCAGCAGCTTAGAGACAGGCACTCTCCGGCTAGCCAAAAACATTCAGTACTTC.

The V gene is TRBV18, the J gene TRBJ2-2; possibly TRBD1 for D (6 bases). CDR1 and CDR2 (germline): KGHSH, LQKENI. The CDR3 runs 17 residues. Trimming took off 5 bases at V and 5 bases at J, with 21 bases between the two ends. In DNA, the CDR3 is TGTGCCAGCTCATCAATCATGTCGACAGGCGGAACCGGGGAGCTGTTTTTT. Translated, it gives CASSSIMSTGGTGELFF.

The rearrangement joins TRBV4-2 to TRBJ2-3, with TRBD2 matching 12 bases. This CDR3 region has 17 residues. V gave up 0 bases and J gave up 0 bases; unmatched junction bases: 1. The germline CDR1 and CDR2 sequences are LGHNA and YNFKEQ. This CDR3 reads CASSQDGLAGSTDTQYF. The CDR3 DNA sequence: TGTGCCAGCAGCCAAGATGGACTAGCGGGGAGCACAGATACGCAGTATTTT.

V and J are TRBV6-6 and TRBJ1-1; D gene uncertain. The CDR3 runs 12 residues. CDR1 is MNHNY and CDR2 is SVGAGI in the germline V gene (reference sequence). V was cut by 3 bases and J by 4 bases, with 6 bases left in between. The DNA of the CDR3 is TGTGCCAGCAGTTATTCTTCCACTGAAGCTTTCTTT. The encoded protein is CASSYSSTEAFF.

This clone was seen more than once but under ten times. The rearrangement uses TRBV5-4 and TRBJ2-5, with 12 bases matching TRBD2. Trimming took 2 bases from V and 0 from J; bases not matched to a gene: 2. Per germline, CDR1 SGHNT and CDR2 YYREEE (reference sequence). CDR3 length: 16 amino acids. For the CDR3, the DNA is TGTGCCAGCAGCTTTAGGACTAGCGGGGACCAAGAGACCCAGTACTTC. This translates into CASSFRTSGDQETQYF.

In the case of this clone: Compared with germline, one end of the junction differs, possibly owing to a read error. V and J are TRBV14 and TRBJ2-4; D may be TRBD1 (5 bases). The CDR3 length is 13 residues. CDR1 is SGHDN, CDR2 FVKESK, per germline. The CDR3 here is CASSQTTGRPRHF. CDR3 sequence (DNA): TGTGCCAGCAGCCAAACTACAGGCCGCCCCCGGCACTTC.

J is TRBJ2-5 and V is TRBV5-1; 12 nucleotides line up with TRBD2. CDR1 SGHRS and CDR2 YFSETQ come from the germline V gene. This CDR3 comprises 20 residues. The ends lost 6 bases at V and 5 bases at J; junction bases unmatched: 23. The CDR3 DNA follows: TGCGCCAGCACTACCGGTCGGGCTAGCGGGGGGGCAGTTGGCTACGAGACCCAGTACTTC. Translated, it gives CASTTGRASGGAVGYETQYF.

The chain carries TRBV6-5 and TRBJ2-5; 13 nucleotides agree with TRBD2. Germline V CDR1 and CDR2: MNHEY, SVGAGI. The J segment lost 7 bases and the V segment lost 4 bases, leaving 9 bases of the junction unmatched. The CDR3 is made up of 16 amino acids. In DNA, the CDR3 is TGTGCCAGCAGTTCAACTAGCGGGGGGGCGGTAGGGACCCAGTACTTC. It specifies CASSSTSGGAVGTQYF.

The CDR3 DNA sequence: TGTGCCAGCAGTTCTACATTGACAGGGGGCGCAGCTGGCAATCAGCCCCAGCATTTT. It is translated as CASSSTLTGGAAGNQPQHF. The chain carries TRBV7-9 and TRBJ1-5; 10 positions agree with TRBD1. V gave up 6 bases and J gave up 2 bases; unmatched junction bases: 16. The CDR3 has 19 amino acids. Germline V gene lookup returns CDR1 SEHNR and CDR2 FQNEAQ (reference sequence).

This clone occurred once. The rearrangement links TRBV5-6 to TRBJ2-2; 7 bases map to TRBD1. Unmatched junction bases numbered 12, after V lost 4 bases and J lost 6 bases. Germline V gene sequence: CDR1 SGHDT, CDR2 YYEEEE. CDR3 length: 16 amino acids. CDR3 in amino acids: CASSLDGTEFAGELFF. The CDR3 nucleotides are TGTGCCAGCAGCCTGGATGGGACAGAATTCGCCGGGGAGCTGTTTTTT.

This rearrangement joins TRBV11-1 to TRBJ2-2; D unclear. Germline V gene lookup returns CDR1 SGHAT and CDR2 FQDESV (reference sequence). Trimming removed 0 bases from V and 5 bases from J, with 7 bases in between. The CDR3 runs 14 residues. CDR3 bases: TGTGCCAGCAGCTTAGCTGCCGGGACCGGGGAGCTGTTTTTT. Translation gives CASSLAAGTGELFF.

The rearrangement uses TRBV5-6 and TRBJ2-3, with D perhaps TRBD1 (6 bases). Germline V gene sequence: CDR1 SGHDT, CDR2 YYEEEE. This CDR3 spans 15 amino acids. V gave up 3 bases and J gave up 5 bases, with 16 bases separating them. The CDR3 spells CASSSGQIGGDTQYF. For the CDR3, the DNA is TGTGCCAGCAGCTCTGGACAGATTGGGGGAGATACGCAGTATTTT.

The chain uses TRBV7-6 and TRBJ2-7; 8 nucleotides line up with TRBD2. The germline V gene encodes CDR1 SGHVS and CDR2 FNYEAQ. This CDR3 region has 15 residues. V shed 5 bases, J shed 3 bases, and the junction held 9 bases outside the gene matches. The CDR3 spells CASSIRTSNFYEQYF. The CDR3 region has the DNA TGTGCCAGCAGCATCCGGACTAGCAACTTCTACGAGCAGTACTTC.

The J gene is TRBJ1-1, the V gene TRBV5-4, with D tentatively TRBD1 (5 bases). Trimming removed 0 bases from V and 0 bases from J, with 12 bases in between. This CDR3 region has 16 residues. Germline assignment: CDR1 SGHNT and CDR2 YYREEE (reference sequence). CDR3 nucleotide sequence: TGTGCCAGCAGCTTGGCCGCGGGGGGGATGAACACTGAAGCTTTCTTT. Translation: CASSLAAGGMNTEAFF.

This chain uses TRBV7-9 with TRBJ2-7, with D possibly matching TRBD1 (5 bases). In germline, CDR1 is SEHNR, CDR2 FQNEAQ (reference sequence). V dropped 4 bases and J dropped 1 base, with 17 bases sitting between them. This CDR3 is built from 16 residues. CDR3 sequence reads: CASSSVDKGFSYEQYF. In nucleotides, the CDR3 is TGTGCCAGCAGCTCGGTGGACAAGGGCTTTTCCTACGAGCAGTACTTC.

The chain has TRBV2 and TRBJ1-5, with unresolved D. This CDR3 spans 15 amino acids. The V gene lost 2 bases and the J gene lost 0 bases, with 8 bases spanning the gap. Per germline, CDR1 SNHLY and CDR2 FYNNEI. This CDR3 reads CASSEIGNSNQPQHF. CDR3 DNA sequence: TGTGCCAGCAGTGAAATCGGGAATAGCAATCAGCCCCAGCATTTT.

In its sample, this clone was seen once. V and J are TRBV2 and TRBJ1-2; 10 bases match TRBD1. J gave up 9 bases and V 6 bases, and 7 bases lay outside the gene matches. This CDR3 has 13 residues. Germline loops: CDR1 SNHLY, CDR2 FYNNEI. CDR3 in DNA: TGTGCCAGCAGCCGACAGGGGGCGCGGAGCTACACCTTC. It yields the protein CASSRQGARSYTF.